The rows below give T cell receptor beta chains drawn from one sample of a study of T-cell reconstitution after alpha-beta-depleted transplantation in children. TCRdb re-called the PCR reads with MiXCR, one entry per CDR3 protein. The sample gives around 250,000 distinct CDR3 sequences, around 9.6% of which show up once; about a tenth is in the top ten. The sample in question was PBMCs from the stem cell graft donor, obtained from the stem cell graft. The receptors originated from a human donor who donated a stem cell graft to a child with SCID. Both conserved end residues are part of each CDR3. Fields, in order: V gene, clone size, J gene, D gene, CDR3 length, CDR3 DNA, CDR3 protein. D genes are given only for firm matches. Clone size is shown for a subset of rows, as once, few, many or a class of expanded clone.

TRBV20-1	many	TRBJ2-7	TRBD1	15	TGCAGTGCGCCCTCCGGGGGACAGGGCATCCACGAGCAGTACTTC	CSAPSGGQGIHEQYF
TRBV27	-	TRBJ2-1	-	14	TGTGCCAGCAGTTATCGGGCAGCCCAGTATGAGCAGTTCTTC	CASSYRAAQYEQFF
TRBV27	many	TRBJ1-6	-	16	TGTGCCAGCAGTTTTTTTGGGGTTTCCTATAATTCACCCCTCCACTTT	CASSFFGVSYNSPLHF
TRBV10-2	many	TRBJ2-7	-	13	TGCGCCAGCAGGGTAGGGCTGGCCTACGAGCAGTACTTC	CASRVGLAYEQYF
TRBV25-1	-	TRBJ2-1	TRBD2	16	TGTGCCAGCGGTTCAAAAGCGGGGGGCCTTTACAATGAGCAGTTCTTC	CASGSKAGGLYNEQFF
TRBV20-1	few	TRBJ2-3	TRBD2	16	TGCAGTGCCCCCCCGGGACTAGAGTTAGGGGCAGATACGCAGTATTTT	CSAPPGLELGADTQYF
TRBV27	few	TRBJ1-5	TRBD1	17	TGTGCCAGCAGTTTTCAGTTCGCAGGGGGCGCGTATCAGCCCCAGCATTTT	CASSFQFAGGAYQPQHF
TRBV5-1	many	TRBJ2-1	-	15	TGCGCCAGCAGCGGGACCCTTCTCGGACGCAATGAGCAGTTCTTC	CASSGTLLGRNEQFF
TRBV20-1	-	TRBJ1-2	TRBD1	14	TGCAGTGCAACCAAGACAGGGGGAAACTATGGCTACACCTTC	CSATKTGGNYGYTF
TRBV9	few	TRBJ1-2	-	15	TGTGCCAGCAGCGTATCCCTCAAGGGTAACTATGGCTACACCTTC	CASSVSLKGNYGYTF
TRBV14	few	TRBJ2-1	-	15	TGTGCCAGCAGCCAAGGGGACTTAAACTACAATGAGCAGTTCTTC	CASSQGDLNYNEQFF
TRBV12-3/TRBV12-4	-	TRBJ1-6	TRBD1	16	TGTGCCAGCAGTTTAAAGTCGGGACAGTACAATTCACCCCTCCACTTT	CASSLKSGQYNSPLHF
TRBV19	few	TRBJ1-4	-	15	TGTGCCAGTAGTATAGAGGGCAGGGTTGGCGAAAAACTGTTTTTT	CASSIEGRVGEKLFF
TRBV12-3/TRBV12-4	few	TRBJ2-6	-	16	TGTGCCAGCAGTGTGGGGCGGAGCTCTGGGGCCAACGTCCTGACTTTC	CASSVGRSSGANVLTF
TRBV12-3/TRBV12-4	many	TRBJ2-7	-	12	TGTGCCAGCAGTTTGGAGGGTCGAGAGCAGTACTTC	CASSLEGREQYF
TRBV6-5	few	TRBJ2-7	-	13	TGTGCCAGCAGTTACAGGGGGGTCTACGAGCAGTACTTC	CASSYRGVYEQYF